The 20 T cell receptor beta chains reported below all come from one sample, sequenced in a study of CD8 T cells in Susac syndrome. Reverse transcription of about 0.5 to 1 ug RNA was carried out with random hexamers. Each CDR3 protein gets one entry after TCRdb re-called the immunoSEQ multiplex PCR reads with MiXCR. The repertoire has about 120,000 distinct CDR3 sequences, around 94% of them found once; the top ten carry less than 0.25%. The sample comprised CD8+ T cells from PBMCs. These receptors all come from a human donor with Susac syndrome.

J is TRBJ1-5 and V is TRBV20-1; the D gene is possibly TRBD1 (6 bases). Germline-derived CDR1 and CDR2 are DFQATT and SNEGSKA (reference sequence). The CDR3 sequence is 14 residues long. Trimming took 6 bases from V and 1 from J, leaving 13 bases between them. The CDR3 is CSAWTETSNQPQHF. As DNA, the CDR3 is TGCAGTGCCTGGACAGAGACGAGCAATCAGCCCCAGCATTTT.

CDR3 sequence: CASSPMSWDSYEQYF. Here the CDR3 DNA reads TGTGCCAGCAGCCCTATGAGTTGGGACTCCTACGAGCAGTACTTC. The chain combines TRBV5-6 with TRBJ2-7; D gene uncertain. Per germline, CDR1 SGHDT and CDR2 YYEEEE. V lost 4 bases and J 0 bases, leaving 14 bases between the germline ends. The CDR3 has 15 amino acids.

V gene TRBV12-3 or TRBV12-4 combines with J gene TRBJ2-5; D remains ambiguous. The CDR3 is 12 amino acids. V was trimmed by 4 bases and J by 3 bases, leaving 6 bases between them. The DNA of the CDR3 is TGTGCCAGCAGTTCTGGGAAAGAGACCCAGTACTTC. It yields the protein CASSSGKETQYF.

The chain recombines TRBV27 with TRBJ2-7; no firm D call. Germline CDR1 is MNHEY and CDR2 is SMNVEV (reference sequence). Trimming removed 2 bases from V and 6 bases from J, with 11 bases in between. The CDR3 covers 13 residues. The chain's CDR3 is CASSLVPRGEQYF. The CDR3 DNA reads TGTGCCAGCAGTTTAGTTCCGCGAGGCGAGCAGTACTTC.

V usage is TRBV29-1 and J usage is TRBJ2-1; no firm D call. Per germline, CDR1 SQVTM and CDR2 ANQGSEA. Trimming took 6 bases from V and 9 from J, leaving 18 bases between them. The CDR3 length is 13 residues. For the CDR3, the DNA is TGCAGCGTCTCCCGGTCCGGGTCTACTGAGCAGTTCTTC. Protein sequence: CSVSRSGSTEQFF.

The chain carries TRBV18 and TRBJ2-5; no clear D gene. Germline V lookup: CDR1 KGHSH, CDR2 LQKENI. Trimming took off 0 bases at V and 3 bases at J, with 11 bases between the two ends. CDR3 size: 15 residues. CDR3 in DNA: TGTGCCAGCTCACCACCGGTTGCGGAAGAAGAGACCCAGTACTTC. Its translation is CASSPPVAEEETQYF.

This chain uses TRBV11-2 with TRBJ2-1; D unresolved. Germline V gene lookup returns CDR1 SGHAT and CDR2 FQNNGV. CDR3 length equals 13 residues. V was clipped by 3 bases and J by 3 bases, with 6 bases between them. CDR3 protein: CASSFDLYNEQFF. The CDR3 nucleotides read TGTGCCAGCAGCTTCGATCTCTACAATGAGCAGTTCTTC.

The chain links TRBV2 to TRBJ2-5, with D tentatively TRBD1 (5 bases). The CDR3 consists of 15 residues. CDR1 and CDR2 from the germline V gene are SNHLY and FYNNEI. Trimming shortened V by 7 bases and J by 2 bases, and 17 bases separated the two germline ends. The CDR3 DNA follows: TGTGCCAGCATAGGGGTTAGGGGCCGACAAGAGACCCAGTACTTC. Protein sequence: CASIGVRGRQETQYF. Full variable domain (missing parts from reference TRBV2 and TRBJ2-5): EPEVTQTPSHQVTQMGQEVILRCVPISNHLYFYWYRQILGQKVEFLVSFYNNEISEKSEIFDDQFSVERPDGSNFTLKIRSTKLEDSAMYFCASIGVRGRQETQYFGPGTRLLVL.

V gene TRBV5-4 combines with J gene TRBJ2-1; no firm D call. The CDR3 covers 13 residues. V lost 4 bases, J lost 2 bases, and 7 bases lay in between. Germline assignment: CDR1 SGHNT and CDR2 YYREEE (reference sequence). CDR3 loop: CASSLRPYNEQFF. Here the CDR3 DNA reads TGTGCCAGCAGCCTCCGGCCCTACAATGAGCAGTTCTTC. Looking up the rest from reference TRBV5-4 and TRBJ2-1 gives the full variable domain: ETGVTQSPTHLIKTRGQQVTLRCSSQSGHNTVSWYQQALGQGPQFIFQYYREEENGRGNFPPRFSGLQFPNYSSELNVNALELDDSALYLCASSLRPYNEQFFGPGTRLTVL.

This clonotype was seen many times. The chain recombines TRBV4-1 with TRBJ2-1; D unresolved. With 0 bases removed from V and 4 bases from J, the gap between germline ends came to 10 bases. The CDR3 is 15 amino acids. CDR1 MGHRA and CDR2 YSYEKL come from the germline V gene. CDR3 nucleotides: TGCGCCAGCAGCCAAGATTTGGACGGATACAATGAGCAGTTCTTC. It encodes CASSQDLDGYNEQFF.

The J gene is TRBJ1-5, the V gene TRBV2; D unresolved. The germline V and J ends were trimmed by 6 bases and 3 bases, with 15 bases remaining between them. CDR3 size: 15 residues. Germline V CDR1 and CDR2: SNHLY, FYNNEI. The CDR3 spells CASRDHASINQPQHF. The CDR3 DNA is TGTGCCAGCAGGGACCACGCGTCCATCAATCAGCCCCAGCATTTT.

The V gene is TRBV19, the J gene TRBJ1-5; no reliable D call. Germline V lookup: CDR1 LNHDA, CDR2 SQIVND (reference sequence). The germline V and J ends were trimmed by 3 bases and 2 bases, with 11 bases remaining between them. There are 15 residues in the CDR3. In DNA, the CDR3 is TGTGCCAGTAGTATCGGGGAGTTTGGCAATCAGCCCCAGCATTTT. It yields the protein CASSIGEFGNQPQHF. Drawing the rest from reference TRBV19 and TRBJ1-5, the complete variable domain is DGGITQSPKYLFRKEGQNVTLSCEQNLNHDAMYWYRQDPGQGLRLIYYSQIVNDFQKGDIAEGYSVSREKKESFPLTVTSAQKNPTAFYLCASSIGEFGNQPQHFGDGTRLSIL.

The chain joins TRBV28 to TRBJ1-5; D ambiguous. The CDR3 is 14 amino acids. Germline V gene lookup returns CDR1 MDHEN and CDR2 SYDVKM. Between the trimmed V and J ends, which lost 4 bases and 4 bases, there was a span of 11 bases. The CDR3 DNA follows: TGTGCCAGCAGTTCTGGATTAAGGAATCAGCCCCAGCATTTT. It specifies CASSSGLRNQPQHF.

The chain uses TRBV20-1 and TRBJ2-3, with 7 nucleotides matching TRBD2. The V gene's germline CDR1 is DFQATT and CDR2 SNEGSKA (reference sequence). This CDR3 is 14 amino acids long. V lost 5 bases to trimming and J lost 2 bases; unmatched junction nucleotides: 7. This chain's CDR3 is CSAYPERDTDTQYF. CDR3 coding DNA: TGCAGTGCTTACCCTGAGCGGGACACAGATACGCAGTATTTT.

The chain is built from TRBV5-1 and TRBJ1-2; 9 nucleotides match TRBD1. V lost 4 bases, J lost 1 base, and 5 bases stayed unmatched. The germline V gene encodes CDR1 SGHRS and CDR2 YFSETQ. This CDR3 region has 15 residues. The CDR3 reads CASSQGQGYNYGYTF. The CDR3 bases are TGCGCCAGCAGCCAGGGACAGGGATATAACTATGGCTACACCTTC.

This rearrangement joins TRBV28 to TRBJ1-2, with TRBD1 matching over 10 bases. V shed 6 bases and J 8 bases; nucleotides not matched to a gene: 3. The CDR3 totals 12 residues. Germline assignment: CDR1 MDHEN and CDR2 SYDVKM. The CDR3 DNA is TGTGCCAGCAGGGGACAGGGGTGGGGCTACACCTTC. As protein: CASRGQGWGYTF.

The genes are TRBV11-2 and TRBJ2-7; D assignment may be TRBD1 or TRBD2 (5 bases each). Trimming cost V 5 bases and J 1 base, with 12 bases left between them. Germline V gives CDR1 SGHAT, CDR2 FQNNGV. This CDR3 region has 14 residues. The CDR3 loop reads CASSPGQASYEQYF. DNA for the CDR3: TGTGCCAGCAGCCCGGGGCAGGCTTCCTACGAGCAGTACTTC.

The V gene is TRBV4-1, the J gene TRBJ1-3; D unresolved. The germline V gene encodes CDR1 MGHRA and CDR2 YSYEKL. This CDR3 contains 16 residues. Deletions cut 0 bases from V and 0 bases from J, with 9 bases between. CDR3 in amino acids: CASSQDDNHSGNTIYF. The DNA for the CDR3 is TGCGCCAGCAGCCAAGATGACAACCACTCTGGAAACACCATATATTTT.

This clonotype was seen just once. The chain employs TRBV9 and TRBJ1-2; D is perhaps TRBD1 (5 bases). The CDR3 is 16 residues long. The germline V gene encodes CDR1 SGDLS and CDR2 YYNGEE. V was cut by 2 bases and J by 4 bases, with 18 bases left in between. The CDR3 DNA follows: TGTGCCAGCAGCGTGGGAGGAGGGGCAATCAGCTATGGCTACACCTTC. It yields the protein CASSVGGGAISYGYTF. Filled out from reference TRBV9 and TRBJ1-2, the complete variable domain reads DSGVTQTPKHLITATGQRVTLRCSPRSGDLSVYWYQQSLDQGLQFLIQYYNGEERAKGNILERFSAQQFPDLHSELNLSSLELGDSALYFCASSVGGGAISYGYTFGSGTRLTVV.

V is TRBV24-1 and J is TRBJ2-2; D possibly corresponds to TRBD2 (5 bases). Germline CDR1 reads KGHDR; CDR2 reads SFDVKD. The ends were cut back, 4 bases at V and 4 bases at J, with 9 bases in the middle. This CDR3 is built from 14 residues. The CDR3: CATSDSGGTGELFF. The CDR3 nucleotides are TGTGCCACCAGTGACAGCGGAGGCACCGGGGAGCTGTTTTTT.